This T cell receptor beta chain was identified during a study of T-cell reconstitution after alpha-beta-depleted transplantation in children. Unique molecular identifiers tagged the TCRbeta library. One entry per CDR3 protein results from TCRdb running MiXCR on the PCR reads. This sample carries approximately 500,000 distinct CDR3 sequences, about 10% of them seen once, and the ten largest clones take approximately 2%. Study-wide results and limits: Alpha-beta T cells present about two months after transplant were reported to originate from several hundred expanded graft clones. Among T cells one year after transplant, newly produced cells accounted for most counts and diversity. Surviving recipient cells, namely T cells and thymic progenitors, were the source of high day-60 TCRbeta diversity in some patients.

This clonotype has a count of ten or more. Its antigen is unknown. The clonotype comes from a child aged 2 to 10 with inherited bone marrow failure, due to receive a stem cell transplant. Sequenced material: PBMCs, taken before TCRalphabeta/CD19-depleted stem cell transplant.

The CDR3: CSASARRQYNEQFF. The CDR3 coding sequence is TGCAGTGCTAGTGCGAGGAGGCAGTACAATGAGCAGTTCTTC. The chain joins TRBV20-1 to TRBJ2-1; perhaps TRBD2 as D (5 bases). CDR1 is DFQATT and CDR2 is SNEGSKA in the germline V gene (reference sequence). V was cut by 3 bases and J by 4 bases, with 13 bases left in between. The CDR3 runs 14 residues.